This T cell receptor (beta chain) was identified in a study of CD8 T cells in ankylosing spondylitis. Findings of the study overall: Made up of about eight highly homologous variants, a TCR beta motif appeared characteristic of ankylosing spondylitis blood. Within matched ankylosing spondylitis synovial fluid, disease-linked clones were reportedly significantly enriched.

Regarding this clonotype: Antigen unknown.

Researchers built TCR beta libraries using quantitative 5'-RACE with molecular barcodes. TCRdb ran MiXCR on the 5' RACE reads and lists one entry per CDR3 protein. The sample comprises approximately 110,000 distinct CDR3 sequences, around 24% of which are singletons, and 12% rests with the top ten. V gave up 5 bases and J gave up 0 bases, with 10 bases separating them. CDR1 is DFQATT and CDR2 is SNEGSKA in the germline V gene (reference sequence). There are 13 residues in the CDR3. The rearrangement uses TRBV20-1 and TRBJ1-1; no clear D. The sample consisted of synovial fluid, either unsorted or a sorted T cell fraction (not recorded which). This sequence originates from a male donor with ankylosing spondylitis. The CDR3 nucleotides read TGCAGTGCTTCCGAACACTTGAACACTGAAGCTTTCTTT. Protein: CSASEHLNTEAFF.